The 21 T cell receptor beta chains presented below share a single source sample, sequenced in a study of patients and donors after allogeneic stem cell transplantation. TCRdb itself ran the RT-PCR reads through MiXCR, one entry per CDR3 protein. The top ten hold around 30% of the sample, which has about 110,000 distinct CDR3 sequences, 35% seen once. The sequenced sample was blood, either unsorted or a sorted T cell fraction (not recorded which). The receptors come from a human donor who was either an allogeneic HSCT recipient or a stem cell or donor lymphocyte infusion donor (not recorded which). It is not recorded whose cells these are; they may come from a transplant donor.

V usage is TRBV7-9 and J usage is TRBJ2-3; D remains ambiguous. Trimming shortened V by 3 bases and J by 2 bases, and 9 bases separated the two germline ends. Germline CDR1 SEHNR, CDR2 FQNEAQ (reference sequence). The CDR3 loop spans 14 amino acids. CDR3 sequence (DNA): TGTGCCAGCAGCTTCAGTGCGGTCACAGATACGCAGTATTTT. Its translation is CASSFSAVTDTQYF. Supplemented by reference TRBV7-9 and TRBJ2-3, the full variable domain reads DTGVSQNPRHKITKRGQNVTFRCDPISEHNRLYWYRQTLGQGPEFLTYFQNEAQLEKSRLLSDRFSAERPKGSFSTLEIQRTEQGDSAMYLCASSFSAVTDTQYFGPGTRLTVL.

The rearrangement uses TRBV27 and TRBJ2-1; 9 bases fit TRBD1. This CDR3 region has 18 residues. After removal of 1 base from V and 6 bases from J, the junction contained 13 bases not matched to a gene. The germline V gene encodes CDR1 MNHEY and CDR2 SMNVEV (reference sequence). CDR3 region: CASSLYGKPGQGPNEQFF. CDR3 coding DNA: TGTGCCAGCAGTTTATACGGGAAACCGGGACAGGGTCCCAATGAGCAGTTCTTC.

The genes are TRBV7-2 and TRBJ1-2; TRBD1 matches at 9 bases. Trimming cost V 4 bases and J 3 bases; bases outside gene matches: 9. The V gene's germline CDR1 is SGHTA and CDR2 FQGNSA. The CDR3 loop spans 16 amino acids. CDR3 sequence: CASSWTGTGPHYGYTF. CDR3 in DNA: TGTGCCAGCAGCTGGACCGGGACAGGGCCTCACTATGGCTACACCTTC.

The chain is built from TRBV10-3 and TRBJ2-3; no firm D call. Germline V gives CDR1 ENHRY, CDR2 SYGVKD. The CDR3 loop spans 14 amino acids. Trimming took off 6 bases at V and 0 bases at J, with 10 bases between the two ends. The CDR3 region has the DNA TGTGCCATCAGGCTGACTTCTAGCACAGATACGCAGTATTTT. Encoded protein: CAIRLTSSTDTQYF.

This clonotype was detected only a few times. CDR3 nucleotides: TGCAGTGCTAGAGATAGTAGCGGGAGTGCTATTCCGTACAATGAGCAGTTCTTC. Encoded protein: CSARDSSGSAIPYNEQFF. This chain links TRBV20-1 with TRBJ2-1; 9 bases match TRBD2. Germline V gene lookup returns CDR1 DFQATT and CDR2 SNEGSKA (reference sequence). This CDR3 is built from 18 residues. V lost 0 bases, J lost 4 bases, and 13 bases stayed unmatched.

This sequence joins TRBV29-1 and TRBJ2-1; perhaps TRBD1 as D (6 bases). Deletions cut 4 bases from V and 3 bases from J, with 16 bases between. CDR1 is SQVTM and CDR2 is ANQGSEA in the germline V gene. The CDR3 consists of 15 residues. CDR3 bases: TGCAGCGTTGTGGCCCTCCAGGGGATCTACAATGAGCAGTTCTTC. It encodes CSVVALQGIYNEQFF.

CDR3 in amino acids: CASSLDLISGIIYNEQFF. The CDR3 region has the DNA TGTGCCAGCAGCTTAGATCTGATTAGCGGGATTATCTACAATGAGCAGTTCTTC. This chain links TRBV7-8 with TRBJ2-1, with TRBD2 identical over 8 bases. Losses at the gene ends were 1 base for V and 3 bases for J; bases not matched to a gene: 11. The CDR3 is 18 residues long. Germline values: CDR1 SGHVS, CDR2 FQNEAQ.

The sample holds many counts of this clonotype. The J gene is TRBJ1-2, the V gene TRBV29-1; TRBD1 is a possible D gene (5 bases). In germline, CDR1 is SQVTM, CDR2 ANQGSEA. The germline V and J ends were trimmed by 6 bases and 0 bases, with 14 bases remaining between them. This CDR3 is 14 amino acids long. The CDR3 nucleotides read TGCAGCGTCCCCAGACAGCCTCCTAACTATGGCTACACCTTC. This translates into CSVPRQPPNYGYTF. Filled out from reference TRBV29-1 and TRBJ1-2, the complete variable domain reads SAVISQKPSRDICQRGTSLTIQCQVDSQVTMMFWYRQQPGQSLTLIATANQGSEATYESGFVIDKFPISRPNLTFSTLTVSNMSPEDSSIYLCSVPRQPPNYGYTFGSGTRLTVV.

The rearrangement joins TRBV5-6 to TRBJ2-7, with D unresolved. V was shortened by 2 bases and J by 2 bases, with 14 bases between the two germline ends. Germline V CDR1 and CDR2: SGHDT, YYEEEE. This CDR3 is built from 15 residues. The CDR3, as DNA: TGTGCCAGCAGCTTTTACACGGAATCACCCTACGAGCAGTACTTC. Encoded protein: CASSFYTESPYEQYF.

The chain combines TRBV20-1 with TRBJ2-1, with a possible D match to TRBD2 (5 bases). V lost 6 bases to trimming and J lost 7 bases, with 19 bases between them. CDR1 and CDR2 (germline): DFQATT, SNEGSKA (reference sequence). This CDR3 has 14 residues. CDR3 region: CSALLGGYLNEQFF. The CDR3 DNA sequence: TGCAGTGCCCTCCTCGGCGGGTACTTAAATGAGCAGTTCTTC.

The chain links TRBV27 to TRBJ1-2; D perhaps matches TRBD1 (6 bases). Germline loops: CDR1 MNHEY, CDR2 SMNVEV (reference sequence). The CDR3 is 13 residues long. V was clipped by 5 bases and J by 6 bases, with 13 bases between them. CDR3: CASSPWGADGYTF. The CDR3 coding sequence is TGTGCCAGCAGTCCCTGGGGGGCAGATGGCTACACCTTC.

The chain employs TRBV20-1 and TRBJ1-1; D not resolved. Trimming left V 3 bases short and J 11 bases short, with 13 bases between. This CDR3 contains 11 residues. CDR1 and CDR2 (germline): DFQATT, SNEGSKA (reference sequence). The CDR3 DNA reads as TGCAGTGCTAGTCCGGCGGGTGCCGCTTTCTTT. The encoded protein is CSASPAGAAFF.

A few counts support this clonotype. The V call is TRBV5-1, the J call TRBJ2-7; D call uncertain. The CDR3 is 14 residues long. V was trimmed by 3 bases and J by 2 bases, leaving 12 bases between them. The germline gives CDR1 SGHRS, CDR2 YFSETQ. The CDR3 DNA follows: TGCGCCAGCAGCTACTCGTTATTGACCTACGAGCAGTACTTC. The encoded protein is CASSYSLLTYEQYF.

This clonotype appeared a few times. The chain joins TRBV6-2 or TRBV6-3 to TRBJ1-2; 8 bases line up with TRBD1. Trimming at V came to 6 bases and at J to 5 bases, leaving 8 bases not matched to a gene. This CDR3 has 14 residues. Germline CDR1 MNHEY, CDR2 SVGEGT. The CDR3 DNA reads TGTGCCAGCAGGCGGGCTGGACAGGGATATGGCTACACCTTC. Protein product: CASRRAGQGYGYTF.

The CDR3 sequence is CASGLEGLLAKNIQYF. CDR3 coding DNA: TGTGCTAGTGGTTTGGAGGGGCTCCTAGCCAAAAACATTCAGTACTTC. The rearrangement links TRBV12-5 to TRBJ2-4; D possibly corresponds to TRBD1 (5 bases). Germline lookup yields CDR1 LGHNT and CDR2 FRNRAP. Trimming removed 1 base at V and 0 bases at J, with 10 bases between. The CDR3 extends over 16 amino acids.

This rearrangement joins TRBV7-9 to TRBJ1-1; maybe TRBD1 (5 bases). CDR1 is SEHNR, CDR2 FQNEAQ, per germline (reference sequence). Trimming removed 5 bases at V and 0 bases at J, with 19 bases between. This CDR3 comprises 17 residues. The CDR3 DNA follows: TGTGCCAGCAGCCCTCACCCTCAGGGCCGTATGAACACTGAAGCTTTCTTT. Amino acid sequence: CASSPHPQGRMNTEAFF.

This clonotype has a handful of counts. The rearrangement uses TRBV6-5 and TRBJ1-1; D gene uncertain. V lost 5 bases to trimming and J lost 2 bases, with 18 bases between them. This CDR3 region has 16 residues. Germline CDR1 reads MNHEY; CDR2 reads SVGAGI. In nucleotides, the CDR3 is TGTGCCAGCAGTGCACTCATGACAAGGCTCAACACTGAAGCTTTCTTT. It codes for CASSALMTRLNTEAFF.

V gene TRBV20-1 combines with J gene TRBJ1-5, with TRBD1 identical over 7 bases. The germline gives CDR1 DFQATT, CDR2 SNEGSKA (reference sequence). J lost 0 bases, V lost 0 bases, and 8 bases had no gene match. The CDR3 length is 17 residues. Written as DNA, the CDR3 is TGCAGTGCTAGAGATAGGGGACAGTTCTATAGCAATCAGCCCCAGCATTTT. This gives the protein CSARDRGQFYSNQPQHF.

V is TRBV11-2 and J is TRBJ1-6; D ambiguous. The CDR3 runs to 16 residues. Trimming stripped 0 bases from V and 12 bases from J, with 18 bases between. Per germline, CDR1 SGHAT and CDR2 FQNNGV. The CDR3 region is CASSLDLGRPPGPLHF. The CDR3 coding sequence is TGTGCCAGCAGCTTAGATCTAGGTAGACCGCCGGGACCCCTCCACTTT.

V and J are TRBV4-3 and TRBJ2-3; TRBD2 aligns across 8 bases. With 3 bases clipped from V and 5 bases from J, the junction kept 10 bases outside the gene matches. Germline V gives CDR1 LGHNA, CDR2 YSLEER. There are 16 residues in the CDR3. The CDR3 region is CASSQSGSHLGDTQYF. In DNA, the CDR3 is TGCGCCAGCAGCCAGAGCGGGAGCCACTTGGGAGATACGCAGTATTTT.

V gene TRBV6-1 combines with J gene TRBJ2-1, with D perhaps given as TRBD1 or TRBD2 (5 bases each). The V end was cut by 4 bases, the J end by 8 bases, with 18 bases between. This CDR3 is 15 amino acids long. CDR1 and CDR2 (germline): MNHNS, SASEGT. The CDR3 nucleotides are TGTGCCAGCAGTGGGGTAGCGACAGTCGGGTATGAGCAGTTCTTC. Its protein is CASSGVATVGYEQFF.